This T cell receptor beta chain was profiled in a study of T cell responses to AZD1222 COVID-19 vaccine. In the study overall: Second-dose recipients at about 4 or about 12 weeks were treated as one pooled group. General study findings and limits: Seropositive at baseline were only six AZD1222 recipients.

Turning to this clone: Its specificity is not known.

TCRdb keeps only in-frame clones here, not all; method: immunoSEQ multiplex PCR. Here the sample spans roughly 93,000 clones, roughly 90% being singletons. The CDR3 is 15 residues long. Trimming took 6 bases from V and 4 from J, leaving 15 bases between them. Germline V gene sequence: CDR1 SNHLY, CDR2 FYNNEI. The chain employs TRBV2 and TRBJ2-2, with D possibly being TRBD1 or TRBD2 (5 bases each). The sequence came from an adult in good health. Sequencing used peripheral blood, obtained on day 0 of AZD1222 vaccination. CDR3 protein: CASSTGRASTGELFF. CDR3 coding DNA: TGTGCCAGCAGCACGGGACGAGCGAGCACCGGGGAGCTGTTTTTT.